This TCR beta chain originates from a study of blood T cell repertoires in COVID-19. Study context: The samples span acute and convalescent COVID-19 from the United States, Italy and Spain. From T cells, B-cell-depleted T cells, or PBMCs came the material, which was cDNA or gDNA.

Original handling: Amplification of reference gene primers was used by the study to estimate nucleated cell counts. The data were produced by immunoSEQ multiplex PCR, yet TCRdb's version contains in-frame clones alone and is incomplete. V, J and clone size were drawn from that table, and D and trimming were deduced from the DNA. The repertoire holds fewer than 500,000 clones, with approximately 90% as singletons. Germline V gene data show CDR1 as KGHSH and CDR2 as LQKENI. The CDR3 consists of 15 residues. The ends were cut back, 3 bases at V and 0 bases at J, with 11 bases in the middle. The specimen sequenced was PBMCs or T cells enriched from blood (not recorded which). This rearrangement joins TRBV18 to TRBJ1-1, with D tentatively TRBD1 (5 bases). This TCR derives from a woman between 18 and 29 years old who had recovered from COVID-19. Here the CDR3 reads CASSPLGGVNTEAFF. DNA for the CDR3: TGTGCCAGCTCACCCTTGGGAGGGGTGAACACTGAAGCTTTCTTT.